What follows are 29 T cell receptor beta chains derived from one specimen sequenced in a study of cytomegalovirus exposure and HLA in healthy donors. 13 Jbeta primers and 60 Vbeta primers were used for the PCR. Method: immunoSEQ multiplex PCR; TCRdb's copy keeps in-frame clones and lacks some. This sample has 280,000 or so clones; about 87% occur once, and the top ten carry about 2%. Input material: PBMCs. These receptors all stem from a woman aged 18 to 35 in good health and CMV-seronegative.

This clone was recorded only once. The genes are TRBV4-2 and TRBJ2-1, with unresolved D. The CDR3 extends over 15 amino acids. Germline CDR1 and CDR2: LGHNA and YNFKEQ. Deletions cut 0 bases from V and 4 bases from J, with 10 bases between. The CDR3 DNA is TGTGCCAGCAGCCAAGATCGAGGAACTTACAATGAGCAGTTCTTC. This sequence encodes CASSQDRGTYNEQFF.

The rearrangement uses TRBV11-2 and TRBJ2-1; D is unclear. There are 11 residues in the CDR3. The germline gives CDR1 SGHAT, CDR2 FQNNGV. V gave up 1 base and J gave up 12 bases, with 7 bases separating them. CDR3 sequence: CASSLGVWQFF. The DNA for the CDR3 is TGTGCCAGCAGCTTAGGAGTATGGCAGTTCTTC.

The CDR3 loop reads CASTETGHSGNTIYF. Here the CDR3 DNA reads TGCGCCAGCACGGAGACAGGTCATTCTGGAAACACCATATATTTT. J is TRBJ1-3 and V is TRBV5-1; D may be TRBD1 (6 bases). CDR3 length: 15 residues. Deletions cut 6 bases from V and 1 base from J, with 14 bases between. The germline V gene has CDR1 SGHRS and CDR2 YFSETQ. Looking up the rest from reference TRBV5-1 and TRBJ1-3 gives the full variable domain: KAGVTQTPRYLIKTRGQQVTLSCSPISGHRSVSWYQQTPGQGLQFLFEYFSETQRNKGNFPGRFSGRQFSNSRSEMNVSTLELGDSALYLCASTETGHSGNTIYFGEGSWLTVV.

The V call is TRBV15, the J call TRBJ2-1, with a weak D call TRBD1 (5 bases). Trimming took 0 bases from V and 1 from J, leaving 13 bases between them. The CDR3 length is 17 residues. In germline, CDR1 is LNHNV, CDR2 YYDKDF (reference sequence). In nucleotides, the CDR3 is TGTGCCACCAGCAGAGAAACAGGAATTTGGTCCTACAATGAGCAGTTCTTC. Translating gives CATSRETGIWSYNEQFF.

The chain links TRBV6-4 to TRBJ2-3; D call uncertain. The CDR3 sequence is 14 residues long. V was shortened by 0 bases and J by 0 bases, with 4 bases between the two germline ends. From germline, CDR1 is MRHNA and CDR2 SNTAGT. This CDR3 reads CASSDSSSTDTQYF. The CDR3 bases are TGTGCCAGCAGTGACTCGAGCAGCACAGATACGCAGTATTTT.

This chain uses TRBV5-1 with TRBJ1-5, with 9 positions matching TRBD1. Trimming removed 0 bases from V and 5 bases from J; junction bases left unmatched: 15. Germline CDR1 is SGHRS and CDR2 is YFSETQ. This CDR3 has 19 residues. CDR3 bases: TGCGCCAGCAGCTTGGACCCCACCCCCGGGACAGGGAATCATCAGCCCCAGCATTTT. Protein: CASSLDPTPGTGNHQPQHF.

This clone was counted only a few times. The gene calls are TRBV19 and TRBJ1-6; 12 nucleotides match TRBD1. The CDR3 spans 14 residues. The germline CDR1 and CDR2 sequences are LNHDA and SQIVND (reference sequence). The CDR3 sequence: CGAGQGAIGSPLHF. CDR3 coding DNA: TGTGGTGCGGGACAGGGGGCCATCGGATCACCCCTCCACTTT.

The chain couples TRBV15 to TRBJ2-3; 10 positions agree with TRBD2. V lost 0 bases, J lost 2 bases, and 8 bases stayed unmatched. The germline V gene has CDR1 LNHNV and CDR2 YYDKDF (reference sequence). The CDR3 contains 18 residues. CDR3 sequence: CATSRDVLAGVITDTQYF. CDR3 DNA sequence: TGTGCCACCAGCAGAGATGTCCTAGCGGGGGTGATCACAGATACGCAGTATTTT. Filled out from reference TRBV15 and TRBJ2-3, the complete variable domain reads DAMVIQNPRYQVTQFGKPVTLSCSQTLNHNVMYWYQQKSSQAPKLLFHYYDKDFNNEADTPDNFQSRRPNTSFCFLDIRSPGLGDTAMYLCATSRDVLAGVITDTQYFGPGTRLTVL.

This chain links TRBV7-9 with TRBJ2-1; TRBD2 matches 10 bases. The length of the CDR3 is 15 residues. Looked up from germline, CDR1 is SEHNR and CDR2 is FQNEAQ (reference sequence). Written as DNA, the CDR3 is TGTGTCGGCTCGAGCGGGGGGGCCTCGTACAATGAGCAGTTCTTC. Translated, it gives CVGSSGGASYNEQFF. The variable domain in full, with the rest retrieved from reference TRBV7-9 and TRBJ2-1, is DTGVSQNPRHKITKRGQNVTFRCDPISEHNRLYWYRQTLGQGPEFLTYFQNEAQLEKSRLLSDRFSAERPKGSFSTLEIQRTEQGDSAMYLCVGSSGGASYNEQFFGPGTRLTVL.

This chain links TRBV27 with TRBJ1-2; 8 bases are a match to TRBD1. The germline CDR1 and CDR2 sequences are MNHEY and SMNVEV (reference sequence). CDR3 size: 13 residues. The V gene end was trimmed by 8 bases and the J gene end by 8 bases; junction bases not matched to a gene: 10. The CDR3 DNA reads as TGTGCCAGCCGTGGACAGGGTAGGTTCGGCTACACCTTC. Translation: CASRGQGRFGYTF.

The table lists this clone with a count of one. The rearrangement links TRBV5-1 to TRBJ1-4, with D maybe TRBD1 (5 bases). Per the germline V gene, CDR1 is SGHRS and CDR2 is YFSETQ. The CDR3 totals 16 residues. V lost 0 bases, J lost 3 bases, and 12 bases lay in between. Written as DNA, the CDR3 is TGCGCCAGCAGCTTGGGCCCACAGGTCCCTAATGAAAAACTGTTTTTT. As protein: CASSLGPQVPNEKLFF.

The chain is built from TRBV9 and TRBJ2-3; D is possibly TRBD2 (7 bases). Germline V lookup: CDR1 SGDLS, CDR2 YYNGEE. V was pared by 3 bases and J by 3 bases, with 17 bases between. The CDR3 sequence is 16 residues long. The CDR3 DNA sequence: TGTGCCAGCAGCGCATCTGGGGGGGCCGAGACAGATACGCAGTATTTT. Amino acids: CASSASGGAETDTQYF.

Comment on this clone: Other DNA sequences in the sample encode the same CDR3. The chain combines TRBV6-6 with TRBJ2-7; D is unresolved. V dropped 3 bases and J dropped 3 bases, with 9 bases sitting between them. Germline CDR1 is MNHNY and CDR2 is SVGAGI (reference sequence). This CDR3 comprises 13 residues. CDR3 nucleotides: TGTGCCAGCAGTTATTACAGACACTACGAGCAGTACTTC. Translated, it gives CASSYYRHYEQYF.

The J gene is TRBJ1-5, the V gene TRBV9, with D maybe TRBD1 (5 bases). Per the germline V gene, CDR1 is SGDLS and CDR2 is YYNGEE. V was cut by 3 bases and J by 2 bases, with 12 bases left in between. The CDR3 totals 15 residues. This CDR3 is CASSDGHTGNQPQHF. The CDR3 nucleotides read TGTGCCAGCAGCGACGGACATACCGGCAATCAGCCCCAGCATTTT. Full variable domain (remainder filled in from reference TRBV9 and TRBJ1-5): DSGVTQTPKHLITATGQRVTLRCSPRSGDLSVYWYQQSLDQGLQFLIQYYNGEERAKGNILERFSAQQFPDLHSELNLSSLELGDSALYFCASSDGHTGNQPQHFGDGTRLSIL.

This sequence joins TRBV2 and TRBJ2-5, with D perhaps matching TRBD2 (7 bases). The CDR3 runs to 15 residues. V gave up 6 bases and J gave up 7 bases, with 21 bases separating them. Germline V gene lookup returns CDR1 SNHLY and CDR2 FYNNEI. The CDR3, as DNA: TGTGCCAGCAGAGGCGGGGGCCCCGAAGGTTGGACCCAGTACTTC. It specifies CASRGGGPEGWTQYF. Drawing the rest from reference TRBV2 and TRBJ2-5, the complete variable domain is EPEVTQTPSHQVTQMGQEVILRCVPISNHLYFYWYRQILGQKVEFLVSFYNNEISEKSEIFDDQFSVERPDGSNFTLKIRSTKLEDSAMYFCASRGGGPEGWTQYFGPGTRLLVL.

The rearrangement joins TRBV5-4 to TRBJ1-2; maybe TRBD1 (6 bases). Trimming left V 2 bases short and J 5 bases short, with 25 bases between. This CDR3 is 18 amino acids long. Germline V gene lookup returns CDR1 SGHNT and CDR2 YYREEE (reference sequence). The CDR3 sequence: CASSFRDGRWGRGYGYTF. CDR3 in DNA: TGTGCCAGCAGCTTCCGTGACGGGCGGTGGGGGCGCGGTTATGGCTACACCTTC.

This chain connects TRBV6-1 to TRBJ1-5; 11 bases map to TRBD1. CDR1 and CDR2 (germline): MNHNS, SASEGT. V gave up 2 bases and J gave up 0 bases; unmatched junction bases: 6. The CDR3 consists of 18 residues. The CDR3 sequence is CASSERTGGLSSNQPQHF. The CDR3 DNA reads TGTGCCAGCAGTGAAAGGACAGGGGGCCTTAGTAGCAATCAGCCCCAGCATTTT.

CDR3 amino acids: CASSFSTPGVGTNSPLHF. CDR3 in DNA: TGTGCCAGCAGTTTCTCCACCCCGGGGGTCGGGACCAATTCACCCCTCCACTTT. The rearrangement links TRBV28 to TRBJ1-6; a weak D match, TRBD1 (5 bases). Trimming stripped 3 bases from V and 7 bases from J, with 22 bases between. Per the germline V gene, CDR1 is MDHEN and CDR2 is SYDVKM. The CDR3 extends over 18 amino acids.

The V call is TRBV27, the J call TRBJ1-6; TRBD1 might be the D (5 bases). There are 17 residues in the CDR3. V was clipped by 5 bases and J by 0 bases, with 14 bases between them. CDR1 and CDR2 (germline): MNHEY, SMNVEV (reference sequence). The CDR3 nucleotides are TGTGCCAGCAGTCCACGACAGACGAGCTCCTATAATTCACCCCTCCACTTT. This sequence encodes CASSPRQTSSYNSPLHF.

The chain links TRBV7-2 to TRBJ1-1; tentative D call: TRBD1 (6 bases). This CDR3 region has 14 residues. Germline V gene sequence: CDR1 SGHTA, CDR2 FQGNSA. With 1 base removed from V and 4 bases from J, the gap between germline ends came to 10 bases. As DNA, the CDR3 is TGTGCCAGCAGCTTAGTGGGGGCGATCACTGAAGCTTTCTTT. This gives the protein CASSLVGAITEAFF.

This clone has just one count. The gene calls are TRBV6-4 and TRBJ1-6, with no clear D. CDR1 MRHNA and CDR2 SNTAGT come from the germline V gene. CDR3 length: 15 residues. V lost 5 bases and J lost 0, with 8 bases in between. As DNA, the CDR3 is TGTGCCAGCAGTCCGTCGAGCTCCTATAATTCACCCCTCCACTTT. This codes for CASSPSSSYNSPLHF.

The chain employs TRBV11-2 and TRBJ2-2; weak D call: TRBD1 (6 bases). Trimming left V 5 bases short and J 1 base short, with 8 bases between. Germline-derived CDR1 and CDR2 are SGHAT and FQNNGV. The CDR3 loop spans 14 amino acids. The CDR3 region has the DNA TGTGCCAGCAGCACGGGACAGAACACCGGGGAGCTGTTTTTT. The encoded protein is CASSTGQNTGELFF.

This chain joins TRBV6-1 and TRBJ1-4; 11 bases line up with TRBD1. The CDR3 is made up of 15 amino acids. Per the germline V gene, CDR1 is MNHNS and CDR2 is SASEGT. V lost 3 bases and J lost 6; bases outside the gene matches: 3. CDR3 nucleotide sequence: TGTGCCAGCAGTGAGACGGACAGGGGGCATGAAAAACTGTTTTTT. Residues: CASSETDRGHEKLFF.

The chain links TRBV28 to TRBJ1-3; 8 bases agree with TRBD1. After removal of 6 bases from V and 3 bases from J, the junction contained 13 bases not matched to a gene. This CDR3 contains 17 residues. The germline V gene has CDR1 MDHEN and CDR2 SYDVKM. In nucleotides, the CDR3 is TGTGCCAGCAGGCAAGTACCAGGACAGGGAGGTGGAAACACCATATATTTT. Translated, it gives CASRQVPGQGGGNTIYF.

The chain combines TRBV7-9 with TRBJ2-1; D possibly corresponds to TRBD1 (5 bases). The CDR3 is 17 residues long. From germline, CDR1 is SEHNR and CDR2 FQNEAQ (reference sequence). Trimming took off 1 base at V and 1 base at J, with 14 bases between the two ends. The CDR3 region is CASSLDPGLGSYNEQFF. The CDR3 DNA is TGTGCCAGCAGCTTAGATCCAGGGTTGGGGTCCTACAATGAGCAGTTCTTC.

The CDR3 protein is CASSWDNSAIDEQFF. CDR3 DNA sequence: TGTGCCAGCAGCTGGGACAATTCCGCGATCGATGAGCAGTTCTTC. V is TRBV5-4 and J is TRBJ2-1; D possibly corresponds to TRBD1 (6 bases). The CDR3 has 15 amino acids. CDR1 SGHNT and CDR2 YYREEE come from the germline V gene (reference sequence). The V end was cut by 3 bases, the J end by 8 bases, with 18 bases between.

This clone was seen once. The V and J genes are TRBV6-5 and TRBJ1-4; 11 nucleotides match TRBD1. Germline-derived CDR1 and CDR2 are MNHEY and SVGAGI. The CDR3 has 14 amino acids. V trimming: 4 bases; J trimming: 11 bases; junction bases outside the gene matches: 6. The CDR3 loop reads CASSSGTGGRKLFF. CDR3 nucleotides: TGTGCCAGCAGTTCCGGGACAGGGGGAAGGAAACTGTTTTTT.

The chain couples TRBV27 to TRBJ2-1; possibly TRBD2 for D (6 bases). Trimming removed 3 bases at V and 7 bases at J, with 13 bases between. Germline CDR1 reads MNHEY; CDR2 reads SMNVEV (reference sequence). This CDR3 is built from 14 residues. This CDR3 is CASSFSGRRNEQFF. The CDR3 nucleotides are TGTGCCAGCAGTTTTAGCGGTCGTAGAAATGAGCAGTTCTTC.

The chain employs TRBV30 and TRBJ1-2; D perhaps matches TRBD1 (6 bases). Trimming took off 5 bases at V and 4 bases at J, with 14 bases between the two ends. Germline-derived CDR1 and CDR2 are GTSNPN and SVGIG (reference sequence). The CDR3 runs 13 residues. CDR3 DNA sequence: TGTGCCTGGGCGACAGGACGGGGCTATGGCTACACCTTC. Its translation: CAWATGRGYGYTF.